These 16 T cell receptor beta chains were all obtained from the same sample, sequenced in a study of shared T cell receptors in the human thymus. Generated by immunoSEQ multiplex PCR, the TCRdb table keeps only in-frame clones and is missing some. The table has 630,000 or so clones, around 87% seen once. The sample was also linked to a second study, of human thymus T cells.

Sequencing used thymocytes. These receptors were collected from a boy under two years old with a congenital heart defect.

This clone was recorded once. The chain links TRBV9 to TRBJ2-1; TRBD1 aligns across 7 bases. Germline V gene sequence: CDR1 SGDLS, CDR2 YYNGEE. The CDR3 spans 16 residues. The V gene end was trimmed by 0 bases and the J gene end by 5 bases; junction bases not matched to a gene: 8. The CDR3 loop is CASSVADRAIHNEQFF. DNA of the CDR3: TGTGCCAGCAGCGTAGCCGACAGGGCCATCCACAATGAGCAGTTCTTC.

This clone was counted a few times. The chain carries TRBV5-1 and TRBJ2-7; TRBD2 aligns across 7 bases. The CDR3 sequence is 15 residues long. Germline lookup yields CDR1 SGHRS and CDR2 YFSETQ. V dropped 4 bases and J dropped 4; count of bases not matched to a gene: 11. CDR3 DNA sequence: TGCGCCAGCAGCGCCCCTAGCGGTCTTGGGTACGAGCAGTACTTC. This codes for CASSAPSGLGYEQYF.

This chain uses TRBV15 with TRBJ2-1; D is possibly TRBD2 (5 bases). V lost 1 base to trimming and J lost 7 bases, with 17 bases between them. The CDR3 sequence is 16 residues long. Germline CDR1 is LNHNV and CDR2 is YYDKDF (reference sequence). In nucleotides, the CDR3 is TGTGCCACCAGCAGAGCCGGGGATTGGACGGAGAATGAGCAGTTCTTC. Its protein is CATSRAGDWTENEQFF.

The rearrangement joins TRBV7-8 to TRBJ2-3; D may be TRBD1 (6 bases). V lost 5 bases and J lost 6, with 18 bases in between. Germline V gives CDR1 SGHVS, CDR2 FQNEAQ. The CDR3 totals 15 residues. The CDR3 sequence: CASSPSGQVIDTQYF. CDR3 DNA: TGTGCCAGCAGCCCCTCGGGACAAGTTATCGATACGCAGTATTTT.

V and J are TRBV28 and TRBJ2-1; 9 bases are a match to TRBD2. The CDR3 covers 14 residues. The V segment lost 5 bases and the J segment 5 bases; nucleotides outside the gene matches: 4. CDR1 and CDR2 from the germline V gene are MDHEN and SYDVKM. The chain's CDR3 is CASSGTSPNNEQFF. DNA of the CDR3: TGTGCCAGCAGTGGGACTAGCCCTAACAATGAGCAGTTCTTC.

V and J are TRBV4-3 and TRBJ2-7; a weak D match, TRBD1 (7 bases). Trimming cost V 0 bases and J 4 bases, with 13 bases left between them. CDR1 LGHNA and CDR2 YSLEER come from the germline V gene. The CDR3 runs to 15 residues. In DNA form, the CDR3 reads TGCGCCAGCAGCCAAGATCAGGGGGAGGAATACGAGCAGTACTTC. It specifies CASSQDQGEEYEQYF.

The table lists this clone with a count of one. This rearrangement joins TRBV11-2 to TRBJ2-4; TRBD1 aligns across 9 bases. Trimming at V came to 5 bases and at J to 6 bases, leaving 11 bases not matched to a gene. Germline-derived CDR1 and CDR2 are SGHAT and FQNNGV. CDR3 length: 16 residues. As DNA, the CDR3 is TGTGCCAGCAGCCGATCTGGGGGACAGGGCGGAAACATTCAGTACTTC. This codes for CASSRSGGQGGNIQYF.

In its sample, this clone was seen once. The rearrangement links TRBV11-2 to TRBJ2-1; 9 nucleotides align to TRBD1. Trimming took 3 bases from V and 8 from J; bases not matched to a gene: 5. The length of the CDR3 is 14 residues. Per germline, CDR1 SGHAT and CDR2 FQNNGV. The CDR3 sequence: CASSLGTGKDEQFF. The CDR3 DNA reads as TGTGCCAGCAGCTTGGGGACAGGGAAGGATGAGCAGTTCTTC.

The rearrangement uses TRBV18 and TRBJ1-1; TRBD1 is a possible D gene (5 bases). The CDR3 loop spans 15 amino acids. CDR1 is KGHSH and CDR2 is LQKENI in the germline V gene. Trimming shortened V by 1 base and J by 1 base, and 10 bases separated the two germline ends. CDR3 coding DNA: TGTGCCAGCTCACCACTTGGACAAAGGAACACTGAAGCTTTCTTT. This sequence encodes CASSPLGQRNTEAFF.

This chain joins TRBV6-6 and TRBJ1-1; TRBD1 agrees at 7 bases. The CDR3 is 13 residues long. Germline values: CDR1 MNHNY, CDR2 SVGAGI (reference sequence). V was pared by 5 bases and J by 5 bases, with 5 bases of the junction left unmatched. This CDR3 reads CASSRQGETEAFF. The CDR3 nucleotides are TGTGCCAGCAGTAGACAGGGTGAGACTGAAGCTTTCTTT.

The genes are TRBV5-1 and TRBJ1-1, with TRBD1 as a possible D gene (6 bases). V was pared by 4 bases and J by 1 base, with 14 bases between. This CDR3 contains 15 residues. Germline V gives CDR1 SGHRS, CDR2 YFSETQ. CDR3 DNA sequence: TGCGCCAGCAGCCCTGGACAGACCGCGAACACTGAAGCTTTCTTT. Encoded protein: CASSPGQTANTEAFF.

This clone was found once. The chain couples TRBV28 to TRBJ1-2; D possibly corresponds to TRBD1 (6 bases). CDR1 is MDHEN, CDR2 SYDVKM, per germline. The CDR3 runs 15 residues. V lost 6 bases, J lost 6 bases, and 20 bases lay in between. Written as DNA, the CDR3 is TGTGCCAGCAGCAAGAGGGGTCGGAGGACAGATGGCTACACCTTC. Its protein product is CASSKRGRRTDGYTF.

This chain links TRBV10-1 with TRBJ2-3, with D maybe TRBD2 (5 bases). V lost 4 bases, J lost 7 bases, and 12 bases lay in between. The germline V gene has CDR1 WNHNN and CDR2 SYGVQD (reference sequence). The CDR3 extends over 13 amino acids. The CDR3 DNA follows: TGCGCCAGCAGTGGTACGGACTTGCATACGCAGTATTTT. Its translation: CASSGTDLHTQYF.

The rearrangement joins TRBV4-3 to TRBJ2-5; 10 positions agree with TRBD1. The CDR3 is 16 residues long. The germline V gene encodes CDR1 LGHNA and CDR2 YSLEER. After removal of 0 bases from V and 6 bases from J, the junction contained 7 bases not matched to a gene. This chain's CDR3 is CASSQDPPGQGQTQYF. The CDR3 bases are TGCGCCAGCAGCCAAGATCCCCCGGGACAGGGGCAGACCCAGTACTTC.

The CDR3 DNA sequence: TGTGCCAGTAGTATCCTGCCAGCGGGAGGGCCTTACAATGAGCAGTTCTTC. It encodes CASSILPAGGPYNEQFF. V is TRBV19 and J is TRBJ2-1, with 10 bases aligning to TRBD2. This CDR3 contains 17 residues. The V and J ends lost 3 bases and 4 bases, in that order; junction bases with no gene match: 9. Germline V gene sequence: CDR1 LNHDA, CDR2 SQIVND (reference sequence).

The rearrangement joins TRBV28 to TRBJ1-2; no definite D call. V lost 2 bases and J lost 3, with 22 bases in between. Germline CDR1 is MDHEN and CDR2 is SYDVKM. This CDR3 spans 18 amino acids. The CDR3 reads CASSLPTGNLRWDYGYTF. The CDR3 DNA reads TGTGCCAGCAGTTTACCGACCGGGAACCTACGTTGGGACTATGGCTACACCTTC.